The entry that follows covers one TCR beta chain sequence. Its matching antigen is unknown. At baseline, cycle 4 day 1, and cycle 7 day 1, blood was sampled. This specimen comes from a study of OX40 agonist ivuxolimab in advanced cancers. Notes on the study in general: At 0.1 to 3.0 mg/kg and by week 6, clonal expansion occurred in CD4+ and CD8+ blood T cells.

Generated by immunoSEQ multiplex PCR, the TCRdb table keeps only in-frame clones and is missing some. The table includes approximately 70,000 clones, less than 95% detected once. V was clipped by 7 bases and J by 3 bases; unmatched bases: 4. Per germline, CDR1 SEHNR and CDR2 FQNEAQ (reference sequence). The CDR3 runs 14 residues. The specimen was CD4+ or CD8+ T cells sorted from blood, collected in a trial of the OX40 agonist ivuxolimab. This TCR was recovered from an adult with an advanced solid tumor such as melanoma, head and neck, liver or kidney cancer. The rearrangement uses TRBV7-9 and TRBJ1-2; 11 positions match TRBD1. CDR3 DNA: TGTGCCAGCAAAAGGACAGGGGGCGACTATGGCTACACCTTC. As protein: CASKRTGGDYGYTF.